The T cell receptor beta chain described here comes from a study of blood T cell repertoires in COVID-19 (dated by TCRdb to the early 2020s). Regarding the complete study: Samples covering the acute and convalescent phases of COVID-19 were provided by collaborators in the United States, Italy and Spain. Where available, HLA class I and class II types were taken from metadata supplied by the sample provider and were not determined by assay-based typing. The material from the prospective study consisted of cDNA or gDNA derived from T cells, B-cell-depleted T cells, or PBMCs. Sample metadata almost always included a de-identified subject ID, COVID-19 status, age in years and sex. Subjects who had been exposed to COVID-19, were actively infected with it, or had recovered from it provided the deeply sampled blood TCRbeta repertoires that made up the dataset. The samples were drawn from the first 160 participants of the ongoing ImmuneRACE study and from 1,254 subjects provided by 6 global collaborators. The repertoires were made available in a free public database intended to serve as a resource for research on the immune response to SARS-CoV-2.

One collaborating source in Seattle enrolled patients during active infection and followed them longitudinally through the course of disease. Collaborating institutions collected whole blood in K2EDTA tubes following their own protocols. For TCRbeta analysis, collaborator samples were shipped as frozen whole blood, as isolated PBMCs, or as DNA extracted from either sample type. TCRbeta CDR3 regions were amplified from genomic DNA using the immunoSEQ Assay, a bias-controlled multiplex PCR. The paper's processing steps were these. The number of nucleated cells in each sample was estimated from the amplification of reference gene primers within the assay. To quantify the absolute abundance of each unique TCRbeta CDR3 rearrangement, sequence reads were collapsed and filtered. For each sample, productive Simpson clonality was calculated as the square root of Simpson's diversity index across productive rearrangements. Here the immuneACCESS table is served through TCRdb, limited to in-frame sequences with V and J called. Missing clones are a known gap in these copies; in checked studies unresolved V genes cover under half, and the rest lacks a known reason. V, J and clone size derive from that table, while D and trimming were established from the DNA sequence. The table for this sample lists more than 250,000 clones; 80% to 90% of them were counted only once. Clones ranked in the top ten supply roughly 6% of the sample.

Broader findings and caveats from the paper: Clinical and demographic metadata were provided uncurated, with the amount varying by source and participant.

The CDR3 contains 14 residues, cysteine and phenylalanine counted. Of all the DNA, just the CDR3 is kept, 42 bases in frame from base 1. Based on the germline V gene, the CDR1 and CDR2 sequences are SGHAT and FQNNGV. Deletion took 2 bases off V and 5 bases off J, with a span of 13 bases between the germline ends. A note on this clone: Its antigen is currently not known. One base away there is no much larger clone; base qualities are not given.

The chain was built from TRBV11-2 and TRBJ2-7; a tentative D call is TRBD1 (6 bases match). Sequencing was done on a sample of peripheral blood. The origin of this receptor is a woman between 45 and 60 years old with COVID-19, enrolled during active disease. The CDR3 is CASSLSGVLHEQYF. The bases are TGTGCCAGCAGCTTATCAGGGGTTCTCCACGAGCAGTACTTC.